The T cell receptor beta chain described here comes from a study of regulatory T cells in long-lasting Graves disease. Study information: Over 5 years of antithyroid drugs with positive TSH receptor antibodies was taken to mean persistent Graves' disease.

The J segment lost 2 bases and the V segment lost 4 bases, leaving 7 bases of the junction unmatched. The V gene's germline CDR1 is MNHNS and CDR2 SASEGT. CDR3 length equals 16 residues. Time point defined: persistent/refractory GD, antithyroid drugs over 5 years with positive TRAb. The TCR library used RNA extracted from PBMCs. Doctors identified Graves' disease using the American Thyroid Association guidelines. The study's findings and limits: Persistent patients shared fewer than 3,500 public clonotypes among themselves. Newly diagnosed patients shared fewer, at about a thousand.

A note on this clonotype: Its target is not known.

Relying on iRepertoire HTBI primers and Arm-PCR of CDR3 regions, the team built TCR beta libraries. As handled by the study authors: The identification of 60 or so TRBV and 14 to 15 TRBJ segments was made across samples. MiXCR, run by TCRdb on the multiplex PCR reads, gives a single entry per CDR3 protein. The V and J calls and clone size come from TCRdb's table, not from the authors' own analysis. This sample has 600,000 to 800,000 distinct CDR3 sequences, with 25% to 35% found just once. The source was peripheral blood mononuclear cells (PBMCs), collected when the disease was refractory, from a patient treated with antithyroid drugs. This receptor was taken from a female donor with Graves disease. The rearrangement links TRBV6-1 to TRBJ2-5, with 10 bases lining up with TRBD1. CDR3 in amino acids: CASSGSPGQGQETQYF. Here the CDR3 DNA reads TGTGCCAGCAGTGGTTCGCCGGGACAGGGGCAAGAGACCCAGTACTTC.